This is a list of T cell receptor beta chains from one sample in a study of blood T cell repertoires in COVID-19. The assay was immunoSEQ multiplex PCR, and TCRdb's table has in-frame clones only and misses some. The sample shows around 140,000 clones, approximately 85% of them seen only once. The sequencing sample was made of peripheral blood. The receptors shown here come from a man aged 70-80 years with acute or convalescent COVID-19. The CDR3 runs from the conserved cysteine through the conserved F or W. D genes are given only for firm matches. The size entry is marked missing in some rows and otherwise reads once, few, many or a size class.

d_call	v_call	j_call	clone_size	cdr3_aa	cdr3_nt
-	TRBV6-1	TRBJ1-6	-	CASSEVQGGSPLHF	TGTGCCAGCAGTGAAGTCCAGGGTGGCTCACCCCTCCACTTT
-	TRBV28	TRBJ2-7	-	CASRGGGHLLEQYF	TGTGCCAGCAGAGGGGGAGGGCACCTTCTCGAGCAGTACTTC
-	TRBV5-1	TRBJ2-1	-	CASRSTGESYNEQFF	TGCGCCAGCAGATCCACGGGAGAATCCTACAATGAGCAGTTCTTC
TRBD2	TRBV4-2	TRBJ2-1	-	CASSQGTSGRAPFF	TGTGCCAGCAGCCAAGGGACTAGCGGGAGGGCCCCGTTCTTC
-	TRBV28	TRBJ2-7	-	CASSPSRPSGADYEQYF	TGTGCCAGCAGCCCCTCTAGACCTTCGGGAGCGGACTACGAGCAGTACTTC
-	TRBV29-1	TRBJ2-5	-	CSVKSGFQETQYF	TGCAGCGTAAAATCCGGTTTCCAAGAGACCCAGTACTTC
-	TRBV5-1	TRBJ1-5	few	CASSLGGTGSNQPQHF	TGCGCCAGCAGCTTGGGCGGTACAGGTAGCAATCAGCCCCAGCATTTT
-	TRBV4-1	TRBJ1-2	-	CASSQDPDTGRYYGYTF	TGCGCCAGCAGCCAAGATCCGGACACTGGGAGGTACTATGGCTACACCTTC
-	TRBV5-6	TRBJ2-1	-	CASSLEYRGNEQFF	TGTGCCAGCAGCTTGGAGTACCGGGGCAATGAGCAGTTCTTC
-	TRBV25-1	TRBJ1-6	-	CASSGTPFTADYNSPLHF	TGTGCCAGCAGTGGGACTCCCTTTACGGCGGACTATAATTCACCCCTCCACTTT
TRBD2	TRBV13	TRBJ2-7	-	CASSRGGSYEQYF	TGTGCCAGCAGCCGGGGGGGCTCCTACGAGCAGTACTTC
-	TRBV5-1	TRBJ1-2	few	CASSERQDGYTF	TGCGCCAGCAGCGAAAGACAGGATGGCTACACCTTC
TRBD2	TRBV19	TRBJ2-3	-	CASRDRLAGLDTQYF	TGTGCCAGTAGGGATCGACTAGCGGGTTTAGATACGCAGTATTTT
TRBD1	TRBV7-3	TRBJ2-7	-	CASRRRRQGDYEQYF	TGTGCCAGCAGACGGCGAAGACAGGGCGACTACGAGCAGTACTTC
-	TRBV2	TRBJ2-4	-	CASSDGLAKNIQYF	TGTGCCAGCAGTGACGGTCTAGCCAAAAACATTCAGTACTTC
-	TRBV9	TRBJ2-7	-	CASSVAYRDEQYF	TGTGCCAGCAGCGTAGCTTACAGGGACGAGCAGTACTTC
-	TRBV5-1	TRBJ1-2	-	CASSLDRYTGYTF	TGCGCCAGCAGCTTGGACAGATACACGGGCTACACCTTC
-	TRBV7-9	TRBJ2-7	-	CASSLALPYEQYF	TGTGCCAGCAGCTTAGCGCTACCCTACGAGCAGTACTTC
-	TRBV3-1/TRBV3-2	TRBJ2-7	-	CASSQAAGYEQYF	TGTGCCAGCAGCCAAGCCGCGGGGTACGAGCAGTACTTC
-	TRBV18	TRBJ1-2	-	CASSPREGGSYGYTF	TGTGCCAGCTCACCACGTGAGGGTGGGAGCTATGGCTACACCTTC
-	TRBV2	TRBJ2-5	-	CASSLRQAQETQYF	TGTGCCAGCAGTCTCCGACAGGCTCAAGAGACCCAGTACTTC
TRBD1	TRBV9	TRBJ2-7	-	CASTPTPGTGEQYF	TGTGCCAGCACCCCAACTCCCGGGACAGGCGAGCAGTACTTC
-	TRBV18	TRBJ2-1	-	CASSPRGTTYNEQFF	TGTGCCAGCTCTCCTCGGGGAACTACCTACAATGAGCAGTTCTTC
-	TRBV12-3/TRBV12-4	TRBJ2-7	-	CASSLEQTRPDF	TGTGCCAGCAGTTTAGAACAGACCCGCCCAGACTTC
-	TRBV11-2	TRBJ2-6	-	CASSFTAGANVLTF	TGTGCCAGCAGTTTCACGGCTGGGGCCAACGTCCTGACTTTC
-	TRBV3-1/TRBV3-2	TRBJ1-5	-	CASSPTVLAEQPQHF	TGTGCCAGCAGCCCTACGGTCCTCGCGGAGCAGCCCCAGCATTTT
-	TRBV3-1/TRBV3-2	TRBJ2-7	-	CASSQEPAYSVGGTGQYF	TGTGCCAGCAGCCAAGAGCCCGCTTACTCTGTTGGTGGTACTGGGCAGTACTTC
TRBD2	TRBV11-3	TRBJ2-2	-	CASSFSGGNTGELFF	TGTGCCAGCAGCTTTAGCGGGGGGAACACCGGGGAGCTGTTTTTT
TRBD2	TRBV4-2	TRBJ2-3	-	CASSQEDGRASTDTQYF	TGTGCCAGCAGCCAAGAAGACGGGAGGGCTAGCACAGATACGCAGTATTTT
-	TRBV28	TRBJ1-4	-	CASSLRVEKLFF	TGTGCCAGCAGTCTACGGGTAGAAAAACTGTTTTTT
TRBD2	TRBV28	TRBJ2-2	-	CASSFERESSGELFF	TGTGCCAGCAGTTTCGAGCGGGAGAGTTCCGGGGAGCTGTTTTTT
-	TRBV15	TRBJ2-7	-	CATSRDTYSYEQYF	TGTGCCACCAGCCGGGACACCTACTCCTACGAGCAGTACTTC
-	TRBV30	TRBJ2-1	-	CAWTRTTSNSYNEQFF	TGTGCCTGGACCCGGACTACTAGCAACTCCTACAATGAGCAGTTCTTC
-	TRBV19	TRBJ1-5	-	CASIRGAGDNYQPQHF	TGTGCCAGTATCCGGGGGGCGGGGGACAACTATCAGCCCCAGCATTTT
-	TRBV5-1	TRBJ1-5	few	CASSWGVGGQPQHF	TGCGCCAGCAGCTGGGGAGTCGGCGGACAGCCCCAGCATTTT
-	TRBV28	TRBJ1-4	-	CASSLRGRSTNEKLFF	TGTGCCAGCAGTTTAAGGGGTCGGTCAACTAATGAAAAACTGTTTTTT
TRBD1	TRBV7-9	TRBJ2-7	-	CASSLGHRGHEQYF	TGTGCCAGCAGCTTAGGGCACAGGGGCCACGAGCAGTACTTC
-	TRBV30	TRBJ1-3	-	CAWSPDSRENTIYF	TGTGCCTGGAGTCCGGACAGCCGGGAAAACACCATATATTTT
TRBD2	TRBV6-7	TRBJ2-3	-	CASSYSASGGRSTDTQYF	TGTGCCAGCAGTTACTCCGCTAGCGGGGGCCGTAGCACAGATACGCAGTATTTT
TRBD2	TRBV7-9	TRBJ2-3	-	CASSSWGLAATDTQYF	TGTGCCAGCAGCTCATGGGGACTAGCGGCGACAGATACGCAGTATTTT
TRBD2	TRBV6-5	TRBJ2-3	-	CASSRGDSTDTQYF	TGTGCCAGCAGCCGGGGGGATAGCACAGATACGCAGTATTTT
-	TRBV6-5	TRBJ1-1	-	CASRPSGRVTEAFF	TGTGCCAGCCGCCCTTCGGGCAGGGTCACTGAAGCTTTCTTT
-	TRBV6-5	TRBJ1-5	-	CASIVEAGGNQPQHF	TGTGCCAGCATAGTAGAGGCAGGGGGCAATCAGCCCCAGCATTTT
-	TRBV11-3	TRBJ2-1	-	CASSLGATTYNEQFF	TGTGCCAGCAGCTTGGGGGCGACAACCTACAATGAGCAGTTCTTC
TRBD1	TRBV7-2	TRBJ1-3	-	CASSLLGQRYSGNTIYF	TGTGCCAGCAGCTTATTGGGACAGCGTTACTCTGGAAACACCATATATTTT